This record concerns one T cell receptor beta chain sequence. Its target is unknown. This sample was included in a study of blood T cells in healthy people across ages. Points from the study as a whole: Investigators treated diversity estimates from one million T cells as underestimates. Observed TCR beta diversity per million T cells went down as age went up. This fall followed a roughly linear course with age.

Through a sample-barcoded 5' primer and a J-beta primer mix, a second PCR was run for roughly 6 to 11 cycles. TCRdb re-analysed the 5' RACE reads in MiXCR, keeping a single row per CDR3 protein. The sample carries roughly 680,000 distinct CDR3 sequences, roughly half recorded once. Germline V CDR1 and CDR2: SGHDN, FVKESK. V shed 2 bases, J shed 10 bases, and the junction held 7 bases outside the gene matches. CDR3 length: 15 amino acids. V usage is TRBV14 and J usage is TRBJ2-1, with TRBD2 matching 11 bases. The source of this sequence is a woman at least 80 years old in good health. The sample was blood. The CDR3 DNA reads as TGTGCCAGCAGCCAACCGGGACTAGCGGCCTACGAGCAGTTCTTC. This encodes CASSQPGLAAYEQFF.